The text below deals with one TCR beta chain. The source of the sample is a study of blood T cell repertoires in COVID-19. For the study at large: The United States, Italy and Spain provided the acute and convalescent COVID-19 samples. T cells, B-cell-depleted T cells, or PBMCs supplied cDNA or gDNA.

This CDR3 contains 13 residues. V was cut by 8 bases and J by 5 bases, with 15 bases left in between. Germline V gives CDR1 MNHNY, CDR2 SVGAGI (reference sequence). How the authors handled the data: Amplification with reference gene primers provided the estimates of nucleated cell counts. Measured with immunoSEQ multiplex PCR; TCRdb has only the in-frame clones, and not every one. The DNA gave D and trimming, while V, J and clone size come from that table. Found here are 45,000 to 70,000 clones, roughly 80% of them singletons; the top ten hold more than 15%. The clonotype comes from a woman in her fifties or sixties with active or convalescent COVID-19. The rearrangement links TRBV6-6 to TRBJ1-1; D is unresolved. Sequenced: peripheral blood. CDR3 DNA: TGTGCCAGCGCCAGACACTTGTGGACTGAAGCTTTCTTT. Protein: CASARHLWTEAFF.